The T cell receptor (beta chain) under discussion was sequenced for a study of Tregs in tolerant kidney transplant recipients. Points on this clone: Its antigen is currently unknown.

The germline CDR1 and CDR2 sequences are SGHNT and YYREEE (reference sequence). This CDR3 region has 16 residues. J was trimmed by 6 bases and V by 2 bases; bases with no gene match: 10. The assay was immunoSEQ multiplex PCR, and TCRdb's table has in-frame clones only and misses some. The sample consists of around 120,000 clones, approximately 90% of them appearing once. Study findings and constraints: Biological reproducibility was not directly addressed in this study.

The V gene is TRBV5-4, the J gene TRBJ2-2; 7 bases agree with TRBD2. The source is a human donor in good health. Sequencing was done on a sample of CD4+ T cells from blood. The CDR3 protein is CASSFGGGSRAGELFF. The CDR3 DNA follows: TGTGCCAGCAGCTTTGGAGGCGGGAGTAGGGCCGGGGAGCTGTTTTTT.